The T cell receptor beta chain under discussion was sequenced for a study of cytomegalovirus exposure and HLA in healthy donors. PCR employed 60 Vbeta and 13 Jbeta primers. Method: immunoSEQ multiplex PCR; TCRdb's copy keeps in-frame clones and lacks some. The sample carries about 180,000 clones, roughly 88% recorded once. The CDR3 loop spans 18 amino acids. Looked up from germline, CDR1 is SGHRS and CDR2 is YFSETQ. The ends lost 2 bases at V and 0 bases at J; junction bases unmatched: 8. The rearrangement links TRBV5-1 to TRBJ2-4; 10 bases are a match to TRBD2. The sequenced material came from PBMCs. The source is a girl aged 2 to 10 in good health and CMV-seropositive. The CDR3 coding sequence is TGCGCCAGCAGCTTTCGGCTAGCGGGGGACCTAGCCAAAAACATTCAGTACTTC. Its translation: CASSFRLAGDLAKNIQYF. The variable domain in full, with the rest retrieved from reference TRBV5-1 and TRBJ2-4, is KAGVTQTPRYLIKTRGQQVTLSCSPISGHRSVSWYQQTPGQGLQFLFEYFSETQRNKGNFPGRFSGRQFSNSRSEMNVSTLELGDSALYLCASSFRLAGDLAKNIQYFGAGTRLSVL.